This entry lists 27 T cell receptor beta chains sequenced from one sample in a study of T-cell reconstitution after alpha-beta-depleted transplantation in children. Study-wide results and limits: Diversity and T-cell counts at one year after transplant derived mostly from new T cells.

Which antigens these TCRs recognize remains unknown. Library preparation (for TCRbeta) was performed with unique molecular identifiers. One entry per CDR3 protein results from TCRdb running MiXCR on the PCR reads. This table holds fewer than 350,000 distinct CDR3 sequences, 6.5% to 9% found once. Specimen: peripheral blood, collected 360 days after TCRalphabeta/CD19-depleted stem cell transplant. These receptor sequences come from a female patient aged 2 to 10 who had a stem cell transplant for Fanconi anemia, so the T cells may come from the graft donor.

This chain uses TRBV18 with TRBJ2-5; TRBD1 aligns across 8 bases. CDR3 length equals 15 residues. Germline V lookup: CDR1 KGHSH, CDR2 LQKENI. V gave up 3 bases and J gave up 5 bases; unmatched junction bases: 8. CDR3 nucleotides: TGTGCCAGCTCACCGATAGACAGGGGCAGGGAGACCCAGTACTTC. It codes for CASSPIDRGRETQYF. The entire variable domain, with the rest obtained from reference TRBV18 and TRBJ2-5, is as follows: NAGVMQNPRHLVRRRGQEARLRCSPMKGHSHVYWYRQLPEEGLKFMVYLQKENIIDESGMPKERFSAEFPKEGPSILRIQQVVRGDSAAYFCASSPIDRGRETQYFGPGTRLLVL.

This clonotype was detected a few times. This chain joins TRBV11-2 and TRBJ2-7; the match to TRBD2 covers 8 bases. V shed 4 bases, J shed 5 bases, and the junction held 13 bases outside the gene matches. CDR1 and CDR2 (germline): SGHAT, FQNNGV. The CDR3 loop spans 16 amino acids. CDR3 nucleotide sequence: TGTGCCAGCAGCTCCCCGGGGGGACTAGATGTTCACGAGCAGTACTTC. Residues: CASSSPGGLDVHEQYF.

This clonotype was counted many times. The chain uses TRBV5-1 and TRBJ2-5, with D uncertain. Germline CDR1 is SGHRS and CDR2 is YFSETQ. The length of the CDR3 is 12 residues. V lost 0 bases and J 9 bases, leaving 9 bases between the germline ends. The CDR3 DNA sequence: TGCGCCAGCAGCTTGGACGACACGGCCCAGTACTTC. It encodes CASSLDDTAQYF.

The rearrangement uses TRBV6-2 or TRBV6-3 and TRBJ1-6; D unresolved. V lost 10 bases, J lost 5 bases, and 12 bases lay in between. Germline CDR1 and CDR2: MNHEY and SVGEGT. CDR3 size: 13 residues. Written as DNA, the CDR3 is TGTGCCATGCAGAAGAGTGATAATTCACCCCTCCACTTT. It encodes CAMQKSDNSPLHF.

This clonotype was seen repeatedly, ten times or more. V is TRBV15 and J is TRBJ2-1; the D gene is possibly TRBD1 (5 bases). From germline, CDR1 is LNHNV and CDR2 YYDKDF (reference sequence). V was trimmed by 3 bases and J by 4 bases, leaving 16 bases between them. This CDR3 is 16 amino acids long. In DNA, the CDR3 is TGTGCCACCAGCAGCCCTCAAACAGGAAGTTACAATGAGCAGTTCTTC. Translating it yields CATSSPQTGSYNEQFF.

About this clonotype itself: A single base separates this from a much larger clone, so it may be a read error. The chain employs TRBV12-3 or TRBV12-4 and TRBJ2-2; 7 bases match TRBD2. The CDR3 is 18 amino acids. CDR3 coding DNA: TGTACCAGCAGCCTTTTCGGCTCCTGGCGGGAGTACACCGGGGAGCTGTTTTTT. It is translated as CTSSLFGSWREYTGELFF.

This clonotype appeared many times. The J gene is TRBJ1-6, the V gene TRBV7-2; D ambiguous. The CDR3 consists of 16 residues. The V and J ends lost 5 bases and 0 bases respectively, with 11 bases between them. Looked up from germline, CDR1 is SGHTA and CDR2 is FQGNSA. The CDR3 DNA reads as TGTGCCAGCAGCCCCACCGGAAGCTCCTATAATTCACCCCTCCACTTT. Amino acids: CASSPTGSSYNSPLHF.

This rearrangement joins TRBV28 to TRBJ1-5; D unclear. The CDR3 totals 16 residues. Germline CDR1 is MDHEN and CDR2 is SYDVKM. V lost 8 bases and J lost 0, with 17 bases in between. CDR3 protein: CASLNRPSYSNQPQHF. The CDR3 DNA follows: TGTGCCAGCCTGAACCGCCCCTCATATAGCAATCAGCCCCAGCATTTT. The full variable domain, completed using reference TRBV28 and TRBJ1-5, is DVKVTQSSRYLVKRTGEKVFLECVQDMDHENMFWYRQDPGLGLRLIYFSYDVKMKEKGDIPEGYSVSREKKERFSLILESASTNQTSMYLCASLNRPSYSNQPQHFGDGTRLSIL.

V is TRBV18 and J is TRBJ2-6, with D possibly TRBD2 on 5 matching bases. Trimming removed 3 bases at V and 1 base at J, with 10 bases between. The CDR3 is made up of 16 amino acids. From germline, CDR1 is KGHSH and CDR2 LQKENI. CDR3 DNA: TGTGCCAGCTCACCTCAGGTAGCGTCTGGGGCCAACGTCCTGACTTTC. Amino acid sequence: CASSPQVASGANVLTF.

This clonotype was counted many times. The J gene is TRBJ2-2, the V gene TRBV5-1, with a tentative D call TRBD2 (6 bases). Germline V gene lookup returns CDR1 SGHRS and CDR2 YFSETQ. The CDR3 totals 14 residues. V was pared by 9 bases and J by 0 bases, with 12 bases between. The CDR3 here is CATLLAPNTGELFF. The CDR3 DNA is TGCGCCACCCTACTAGCACCGAACACCGGGGAGCTGTTTTTT.

This clonotype showed up many times. This chain links TRBV20-1 with TRBJ2-2; D possibly corresponds to TRBD2 (5 bases). In germline, CDR1 is DFQATT, CDR2 SNEGSKA (reference sequence). CDR3 length: 17 amino acids. The V end lost 5 bases, the J end lost 1 base, and 20 bases lay between the germline ends. CDR3 coding DNA: TGCAGTGCTCGCACTAGAGAACTTACGGGGAACACCGGGGAGCTGTTTTTT. This codes for CSARTRELTGNTGELFF.

V usage is TRBV29-1 and J usage is TRBJ1-1; unclear D gene. V was cut by 7 bases and J by 4 bases, with 13 bases left in between. This CDR3 has 12 residues. Germline V gives CDR1 SQVTM, CDR2 ANQGSEA. The CDR3 region is CSARLDATEAFF. CDR3 coding DNA: TGCAGCGCCCGTTTGGACGCCACTGAAGCTTTCTTT.

Ten or more counts support this clonotype. The chain links TRBV28 to TRBJ2-1, with 7 nucleotides matching TRBD2. Looked up from germline, CDR1 is MDHEN and CDR2 is SYDVKM. V lost 6 bases, J lost 0 bases, and 14 bases stayed unmatched. This CDR3 has 18 amino acids. In DNA form, the CDR3 reads TGTGCCAGCAGCCCCATGTTTATTCGGGACTACTCCTACAATGAGCAGTTCTTC. Translated, it gives CASSPMFIRDYSYNEQFF.

The sample holds many counts of this clonotype. This chain links TRBV11-2 with TRBJ2-3, with 10 bases aligning to TRBD2. CDR3 length equals 15 residues. Germline trimming cut 2 bases from V and 5 bases from J; bases unmatched to any gene: 4. Germline values: CDR1 SGHAT, CDR2 FQNNGV. CDR3 nucleotides: TGTGCCAGCAGCTTATACGGGACTAGCGAAGATACGCAGTATTTT. Translated: CASSLYGTSEDTQYF.

This clonotype was seen many times. The chain carries TRBV5-1 and TRBJ2-3, with 7 positions matching TRBD1. The length of the CDR3 is 18 residues. In germline, CDR1 is SGHRS, CDR2 YFSETQ. The J segment lost 2 bases and the V segment lost 0 bases, leaving 12 bases of the junction unmatched. CDR3 protein: CASSLEPGGILNTDTQYF. DNA for the CDR3: TGCGCCAGCAGCTTGGAGCCAGGGGGTATACTTAACACAGATACGCAGTATTTT.

This clonotype was counted ten times or more. The chain carries TRBV27 and TRBJ1-2; 7 nucleotides line up with TRBD1. The CDR3 runs to 13 residues. The ends lost 6 bases at V and 11 bases at J; junction bases unmatched: 12. The germline V gene encodes CDR1 MNHEY and CDR2 SMNVEV (reference sequence). The CDR3 loop is CASRPTGALSYTF. The CDR3 DNA follows: TGTGCCAGCAGACCTACAGGGGCCCTATCGTACACCTTC.

At least ten counts were recorded for this clonotype. The chain joins TRBV5-1 to TRBJ2-6; unclear D gene. CDR1 is SGHRS and CDR2 is YFSETQ in the germline V gene. V lost 2 bases and J lost 2, with 5 bases in between. This CDR3 has 14 amino acids. The CDR3 bases are TGCGCCAGCAGCTTAGTACCTGGGGCCAACGTCCTGACTTTC. Translating gives CASSLVPGANVLTF.

This clonotype was observed at least ten times. The chain is built from TRBV6-5 and TRBJ1-3; 9 nucleotides match TRBD1. The CDR3 has 19 amino acids. V lost 6 bases, J lost 7 bases, and 22 bases stayed unmatched. CDR1 is MNHEY, CDR2 SVGAGI, per germline. DNA of the CDR3: TGTGCCAGCAGGGCGTTATTACCCGGGACAGGGAATAGTCTGAACACCATATATTTT. Protein: CASRALLPGTGNSLNTIYF.

CDR3 sequence (DNA): TGTGCCAGCAGTTACCACAAGGGTAACACGAACACTGAAGCTTTCTTT. Translating it yields CASSYHKGNTNTEAFF. This chain links TRBV6-2 or TRBV6-3 with TRBJ1-1, with no clear D. V lost 2 bases to trimming and J lost 1 base, with 14 bases between them. This CDR3 is 16 amino acids long. The germline V gene has CDR1 MNHEY and CDR2 SVGEGT.

This clonotype was recorded at least ten times. The chain employs TRBV5-1 and TRBJ2-7; D remains ambiguous. The CDR3 has 13 amino acids. The V gene's germline CDR1 is SGHRS and CDR2 YFSETQ. V was cut by 4 bases and J by 5 bases, with 13 bases left in between. The CDR3, as DNA: TGCGCCAGCAGCCGTGAACCCCTCAACGAGCAGTACTTC. Translating gives CASSREPLNEQYF. Full variable domain (missing parts from reference TRBV5-1 and TRBJ2-7): KAGVTQTPRYLIKTRGQQVTLSCSPISGHRSVSWYQQTPGQGLQFLFEYFSETQRNKGNFPGRFSGRQFSNSRSEMNVSTLELGDSALYLCASSREPLNEQYFGPGTRLTVT.

In its sample, this clonotype was seen many times. V usage is TRBV29-1 and J usage is TRBJ2-3; the D gene is possibly TRBD2 (6 bases). There are 14 residues in the CDR3. Germline assignment: CDR1 SQVTM and CDR2 ANQGSEA. The V and J ends lost 3 bases and 3 bases respectively, with 13 bases between them. The CDR3, as DNA: TGCAGCGTTGATAGGGGAGGCACAACAGATACGCAGTATTTT. This translates into CSVDRGGTTDTQYF.

The chain couples TRBV20-1 to TRBJ2-1; tentatively, D is TRBD1 or TRBD2 (5 bases each). This CDR3 comprises 14 residues. V lost 6 bases, J lost 4 bases, and 16 bases lay in between. Germline V gives CDR1 DFQATT, CDR2 SNEGSKA (reference sequence). The CDR3 DNA follows: TGCAGTGCGACGGGGCGCTACATTTACAATGAGCAGTTCTTC. As protein: CSATGRYIYNEQFF.

Ten or more counts support this clonotype. V and J are TRBV7-9 and TRBJ2-2, with no clear D. Trimming stripped 3 bases from V and 4 bases from J, with 6 bases between. This CDR3 contains 13 residues. CDR1 is SEHNR, CDR2 FQNEAQ, per germline (reference sequence). As DNA, the CDR3 is TGTGCCAGCAGCTTGGGGTTCACCGGGGAGCTGTTTTTT. Encoded protein: CASSLGFTGELFF.

This clonotype was seen a handful of times. The CDR3 carries no conserved terminal phenylalanine or tryptophan, so it likely arises from a read error. CDR3 nucleotide sequence: TGTGCCAGCAGTTACCCGGGACAGGGGACTCGTGAGCAGTACATC. Protein product: CASSYPGQGTREQYI. The chain carries TRBV6-2 or TRBV6-3 and TRBJ2-7; TRBD1 matches at 10 bases. CDR1 and CDR2 from the germline V gene are MNHEY and SVGEGT. The CDR3 contains 15 residues. V shed 2 bases and J 7 bases; nucleotides not matched to a gene: 8.

The sample holds many counts of this clonotype. This chain uses TRBV7-2 with TRBJ2-1; D unclear. Trimming removed 4 bases from V and 4 bases from J, with 8 bases in between. The CDR3 runs 13 residues. Germline assignment: CDR1 SGHTA and CDR2 FQGNSA. The CDR3 reads CASSWEGYNEQFF. The CDR3 DNA sequence: TGTGCCAGCAGCTGGGAAGGGTACAATGAGCAGTTCTTC. Filled out from reference TRBV7-2 and TRBJ2-1, the complete variable domain reads GAGVSQSPSNKVTEKGKDVELRCDPISGHTALYWYRQSLGQGLEFLIYFQGNSAPDKSGLPSDRFSAERTGGSVSTLTIQRTQQEDSAVYLCASSWEGYNEQFFGPGTRLTVL.

This clonotype occurred many times. V is TRBV6-5 and J is TRBJ2-5, with D unclear. The germline V gene has CDR1 MNHEY and CDR2 SVGAGI. The CDR3 sequence is 12 residues long. Trimming stripped 6 bases from V and 4 bases from J, with 9 bases between. CDR3 protein: CASSLNRETQYF. In DNA, the CDR3 is TGTGCCAGCAGCCTAAATCGAGAGACCCAGTACTTC.

Ten or more counts support this clonotype. CDR3 region: CASSVGQGAYNEQFF. The DNA of the CDR3 is TGTGCCAGCAGCGTCGGACAGGGGGCCTACAATGAGCAGTTCTTC. The chain joins TRBV9 to TRBJ2-1, with 10 bases that match TRBD1. Per germline, CDR1 SGDLS and CDR2 YYNGEE. The CDR3 runs 15 residues. The J segment lost 2 bases and the V segment lost 2 bases, leaving 1 base of the junction unmatched.